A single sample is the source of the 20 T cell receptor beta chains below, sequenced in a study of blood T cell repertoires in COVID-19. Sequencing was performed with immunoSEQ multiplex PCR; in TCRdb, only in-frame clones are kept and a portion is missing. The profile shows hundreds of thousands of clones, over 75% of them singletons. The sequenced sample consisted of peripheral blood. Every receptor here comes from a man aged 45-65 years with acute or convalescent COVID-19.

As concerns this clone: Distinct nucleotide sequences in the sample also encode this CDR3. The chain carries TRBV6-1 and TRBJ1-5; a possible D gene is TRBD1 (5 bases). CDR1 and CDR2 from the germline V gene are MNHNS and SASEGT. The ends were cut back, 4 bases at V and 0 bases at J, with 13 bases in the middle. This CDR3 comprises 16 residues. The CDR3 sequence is CASSAPGGYSNQPQHF. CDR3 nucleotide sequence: TGTGCCAGCAGTGCCCCGGGGGGATATAGCAATCAGCCCCAGCATTTT.

The CDR3 sequence is CASGTSGGGFSSYNEQFF. CDR3 coding DNA: TGTGCCAGCGGAACTAGCGGGGGGGGATTCAGCTCCTACAATGAGCAGTTCTTC. V usage is TRBV7-9 and J usage is TRBJ2-1, with 13 bases identical to TRBD2. CDR1 and CDR2 (germline): SEHNR, FQNEAQ (reference sequence). The CDR3 spans 18 residues. J was trimmed by 0 bases and V by 8 bases; bases with no gene match: 10.

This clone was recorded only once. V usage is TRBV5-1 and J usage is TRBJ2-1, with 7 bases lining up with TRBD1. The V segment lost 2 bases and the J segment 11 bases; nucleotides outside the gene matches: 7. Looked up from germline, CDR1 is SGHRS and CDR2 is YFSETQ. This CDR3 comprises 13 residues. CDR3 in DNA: TGCGCCAGCAGCTTTGACAGGGAAGACAAGCAGTTCTTC. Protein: CASSFDREDKQFF.

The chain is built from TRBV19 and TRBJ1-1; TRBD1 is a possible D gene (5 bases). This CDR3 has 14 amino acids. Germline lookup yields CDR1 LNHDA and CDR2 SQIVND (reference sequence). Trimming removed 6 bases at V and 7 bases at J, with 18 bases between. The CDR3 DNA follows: TGTGCCAGTAGCATCCAGGGTAATAGGGGTGAAGCTTTCTTT. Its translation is CASSIQGNRGEAFF.

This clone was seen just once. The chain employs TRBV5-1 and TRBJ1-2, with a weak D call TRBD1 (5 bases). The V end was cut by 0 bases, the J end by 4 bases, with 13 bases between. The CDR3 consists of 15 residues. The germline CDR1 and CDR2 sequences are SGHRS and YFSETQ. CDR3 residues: CASSLGPGWAYGYTF. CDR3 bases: TGCGCCAGCAGCTTGGGTCCAGGGTGGGCCTATGGCTACACCTTC.

In DNA, the CDR3 is TGTGCCAGCAGCCCAAGACTAGTCGACTACGAGCAGTACTTC. The encoded protein is CASSPRLVDYEQYF. The chain recombines TRBV6-5 with TRBJ2-7; D may be TRBD2 (6 bases). CDR1 and CDR2 (germline): MNHEY, SVGAGI. The V and J ends lost 6 bases and 3 bases respectively, with 15 bases between them. The CDR3 is made up of 14 amino acids.

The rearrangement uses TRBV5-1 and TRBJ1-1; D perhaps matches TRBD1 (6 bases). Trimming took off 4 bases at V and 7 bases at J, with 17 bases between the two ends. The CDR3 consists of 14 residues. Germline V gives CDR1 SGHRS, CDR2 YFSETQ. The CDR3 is CASSRGQSLLEAFF. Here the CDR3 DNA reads TGCGCCAGCAGCCGCGGACAGAGCCTACTTGAAGCTTTCTTT.

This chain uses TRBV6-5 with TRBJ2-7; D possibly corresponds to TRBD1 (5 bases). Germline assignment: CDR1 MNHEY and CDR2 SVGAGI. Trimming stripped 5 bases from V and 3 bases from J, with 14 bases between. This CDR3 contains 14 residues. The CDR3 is CASSPRGHNYEQYF. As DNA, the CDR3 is TGTGCCAGCAGTCCACGCGGACACAACTACGAGCAGTACTTC.

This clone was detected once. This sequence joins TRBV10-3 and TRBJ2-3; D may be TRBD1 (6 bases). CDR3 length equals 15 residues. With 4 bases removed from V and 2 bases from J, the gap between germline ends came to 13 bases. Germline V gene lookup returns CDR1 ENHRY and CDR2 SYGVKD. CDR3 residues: CAISGGHKDTDTQYF. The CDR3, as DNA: TGTGCCATCAGTGGGGGACACAAAGACACAGATACGCAGTATTTT.

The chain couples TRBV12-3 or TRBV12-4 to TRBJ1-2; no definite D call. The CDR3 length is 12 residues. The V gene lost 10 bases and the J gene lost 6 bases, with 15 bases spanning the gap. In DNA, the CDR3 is TGTGCCACAACCCCTGGTTCAGATGGCTACACCTTC. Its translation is CATTPGSDGYTF.

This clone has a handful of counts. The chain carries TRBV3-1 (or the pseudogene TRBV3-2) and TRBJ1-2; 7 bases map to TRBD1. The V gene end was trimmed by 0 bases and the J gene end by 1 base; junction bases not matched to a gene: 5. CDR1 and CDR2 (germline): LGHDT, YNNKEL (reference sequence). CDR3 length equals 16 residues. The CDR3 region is CASSQEGQSFNYGYTF. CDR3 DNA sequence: TGTGCCAGCAGCCAAGAGGGACAGTCATTTAACTATGGCTACACCTTC.

Written as DNA, the CDR3 is TGTGCCAGCAGCGACAGGGTTAGCAATCAGCCCCAGCATTTT. The encoded protein is CASSDRVSNQPQHF. This chain uses TRBV2 with TRBJ1-5; 7 nucleotides match TRBD1. Germline lookup yields CDR1 SNHLY and CDR2 FYNNEI. The CDR3 sequence is 14 residues long. Germline trimming cut 6 bases from V and 0 bases from J; bases unmatched to any gene: 2.

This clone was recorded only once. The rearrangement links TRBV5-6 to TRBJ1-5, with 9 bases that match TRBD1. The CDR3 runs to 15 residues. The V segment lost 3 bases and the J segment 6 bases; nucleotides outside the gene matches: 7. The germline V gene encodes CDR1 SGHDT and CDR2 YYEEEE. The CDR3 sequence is CASSYGQGLRQPQHF. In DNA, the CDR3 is TGTGCCAGCAGCTATGGACAGGGGCTACGTCAGCCCCAGCATTTT.

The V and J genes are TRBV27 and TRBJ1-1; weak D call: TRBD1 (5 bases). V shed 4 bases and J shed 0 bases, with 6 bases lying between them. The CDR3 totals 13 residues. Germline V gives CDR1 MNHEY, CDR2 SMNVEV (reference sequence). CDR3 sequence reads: CASSWGMNTEAFF. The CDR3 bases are TGTGCCAGCAGTTGGGGCATGAACACTGAAGCTTTCTTT.

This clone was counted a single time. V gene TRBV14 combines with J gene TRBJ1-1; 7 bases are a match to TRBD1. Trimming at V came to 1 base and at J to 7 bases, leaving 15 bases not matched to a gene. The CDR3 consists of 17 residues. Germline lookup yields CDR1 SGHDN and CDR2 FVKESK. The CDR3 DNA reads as TGTGCCAGCAGCCAAGTTCTGGGTCGGGACAGACCGTTTGAAGCTTTCTTT. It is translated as CASSQVLGRDRPFEAFF.

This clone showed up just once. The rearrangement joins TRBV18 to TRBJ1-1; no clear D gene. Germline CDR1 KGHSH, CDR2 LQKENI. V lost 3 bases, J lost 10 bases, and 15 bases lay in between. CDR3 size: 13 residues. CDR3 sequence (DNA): TGTGCCAGCTCACCCAGTCCGGATCGAGGAGCTTTCTTT. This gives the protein CASSPSPDRGAFF.

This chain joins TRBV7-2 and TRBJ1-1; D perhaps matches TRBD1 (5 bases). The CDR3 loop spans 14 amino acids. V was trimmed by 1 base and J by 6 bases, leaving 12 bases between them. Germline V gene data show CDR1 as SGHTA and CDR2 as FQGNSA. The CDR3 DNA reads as TGTGCCAGCAGCTTAGAAGGGACTTGGGCTGAAGCTTTCTTT. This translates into CASSLEGTWAEAFF. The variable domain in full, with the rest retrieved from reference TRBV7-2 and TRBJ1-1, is GAGVSQSPSNKVTEKGKDVELRCDPISGHTALYWYRQSLGQGLEFLIYFQGNSAPDKSGLPSDRFSAERTGGSVSTLTIQRTQQEDSAVYLCASSLEGTWAEAFFGQGTRLTVV.

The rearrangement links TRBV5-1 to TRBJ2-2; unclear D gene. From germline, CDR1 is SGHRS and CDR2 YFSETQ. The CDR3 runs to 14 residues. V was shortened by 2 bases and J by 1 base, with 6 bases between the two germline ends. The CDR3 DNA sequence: TGCGCCAGCAGCTTTCAGGAGAACACCGGGGAGCTGTTTTTT. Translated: CASSFQENTGELFF.

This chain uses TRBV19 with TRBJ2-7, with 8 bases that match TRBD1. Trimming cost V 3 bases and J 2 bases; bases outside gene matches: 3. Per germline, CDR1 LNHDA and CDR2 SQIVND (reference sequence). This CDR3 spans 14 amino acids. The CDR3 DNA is TGTGCCAGTAGTATTCAGGGGGCAGCCTACGAGCAGTACTTC. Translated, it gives CASSIQGAAYEQYF.

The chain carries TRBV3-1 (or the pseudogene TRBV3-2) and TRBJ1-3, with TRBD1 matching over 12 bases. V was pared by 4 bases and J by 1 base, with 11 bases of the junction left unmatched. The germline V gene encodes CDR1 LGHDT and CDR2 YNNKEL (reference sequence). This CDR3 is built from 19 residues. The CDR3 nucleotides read TGTGCCAGCAGCCCCGCCGGGACAGGGGGCGCGAGTTCTGGAAACACCATATATTTT. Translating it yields CASSPAGTGGASSGNTIYF.